Each of the 32 T cell receptor beta chains below was sequenced from the same sample in a study of blood T cell repertoires in COVID-19. TCRdb's copy holds only in-frame clones and misses some; the assay was immunoSEQ multiplex PCR. The profile shows 120,000 to 150,000 clones, around four fifths of them singletons. The specimen sequenced was PBMCs or T cells enriched from blood (not recorded which). These receptors all come from a woman aged 40 to 49 who had recovered from COVID-19.

This chain uses TRBV5-1 with TRBJ2-3, with TRBD1 as a possible D gene (6 bases). With 0 bases removed from V and 4 bases from J, the gap between germline ends came to 12 bases. The CDR3 has 15 residues. In germline, CDR1 is SGHRS, CDR2 YFSETQ. The CDR3 sequence: CASSLVGATADTQYF. The CDR3 region has the DNA TGCGCCAGCAGCTTGGTGGGGGCGACGGCAGATACGCAGTATTTT. The full variable domain, its missing parts supplied by reference TRBV5-1 and TRBJ2-3, is KAGVTQTPRYLIKTRGQQVTLSCSPISGHRSVSWYQQTPGQGLQFLFEYFSETQRNKGNFPGRFSGRQFSNSRSEMNVSTLELGDSALYLCASSLVGATADTQYFGPGTRLTVL.

The V call is TRBV4-1, the J call TRBJ2-1; TRBD1 aligns across 8 bases. The germline V gene has CDR1 MGHRA and CDR2 YSYEKL. V lost 0 bases and J lost 4; bases outside the gene matches: 2. The CDR3 length is 15 residues. Here the CDR3 DNA reads TGCGCCAGCAGCCAAGAGCGGGACAGGTACAATGAGCAGTTCTTC. It specifies CASSQERDRYNEQFF.

The V call is TRBV2, the J call TRBJ2-6; 7 bases line up with TRBD1. V lost 6 bases, J lost 2 bases, and 10 bases stayed unmatched. The CDR3 is made up of 17 amino acids. Germline CDR1 is SNHLY and CDR2 is FYNNEI. The CDR3 protein is CASRTTGNPAGANVLTF. Here the CDR3 DNA reads TGTGCCAGCAGAACGACAGGGAATCCTGCTGGGGCCAACGTCCTGACTTTC.

This rearrangement joins TRBV27 to TRBJ2-1; 11 nucleotides match TRBD2. Germline CDR1 reads MNHEY; CDR2 reads SMNVEV (reference sequence). V dropped 6 bases and J dropped 3; count of bases not matched to a gene: 7. This CDR3 has 16 residues. The CDR3 loop is CASSRWGLADYNEQFF. The CDR3 DNA sequence: TGTGCCAGCAGCCGGTGGGGACTAGCGGACTACAATGAGCAGTTCTTC.

The chain uses TRBV16 and TRBJ2-3; D call uncertain. V was shortened by 0 bases and J by 2 bases, with 18 bases between the two germline ends. The CDR3 extends over 18 amino acids. Germline values: CDR1 KGHSY, CDR2 FQNENV. CDR3 protein: CASSQSAYDKIFTDTQYF. As DNA, the CDR3 is TGTGCCAGCAGCCAATCTGCCTACGATAAGATTTTCACAGATACGCAGTATTTT.

The chain links TRBV5-1 to TRBJ1-2; D possibly corresponds to TRBD1 (5 bases). This CDR3 has 16 residues. The germline V and J ends were trimmed by 0 bases and 4 bases, with 16 bases remaining between them. Germline loops: CDR1 SGHRS, CDR2 YFSETQ. This chain's CDR3 is CASSLEAGTLIYGYTF. The CDR3 nucleotides are TGCGCCAGCAGCTTGGAGGCAGGGACTCTGATCTATGGCTACACCTTC.

J is TRBJ2-5 and V is TRBV21-1; the D call of TRBD1 is as the table states it, not checked on the DNA. TRBV21-1 is an annotated pseudogene. The CDR3 has 18 amino acids. CDR3 region: CASSKDFKGQGVMETQYF. As DNA, the CDR3 is TGTGCCAGCAGCAAAGATTTTAAAGGGCAGGGGGTCATGGAGACCCAGTACTTC.

This chain uses TRBV19 with TRBJ2-7, with 7 bases fitting TRBD2. Trimming removed 4 bases from V and 0 bases from J; junction bases left unmatched: 3. The germline V gene encodes CDR1 LNHDA and CDR2 SQIVND (reference sequence). This CDR3 region has 14 residues. The CDR3 spells CASSTGGSSYEQYF. The CDR3, as DNA: TGTGCCAGTAGTACCGGCGGGAGCTCCTACGAGCAGTACTTC. The variable domain in full, completed from reference TRBV19 and TRBJ2-7, reads DGGITQSPKYLFRKEGQNVTLSCEQNLNHDAMYWYRQDPGQGLRLIYYSQIVNDFQKGDIAEGYSVSREKKESFPLTVTSAQKNPTAFYLCASSTGGSSYEQYFGPGTRLTVT.

The gene calls are TRBV27 and TRBJ2-7; D possibly corresponds to TRBD1 (6 bases). CDR3 length: 16 amino acids. The germline gives CDR1 MNHEY, CDR2 SMNVEV (reference sequence). The V end lost 4 bases, the J end lost 3 bases, and 19 bases lay between the germline ends. DNA for the CDR3: TGTGCCAGCAGTTCCGCGGACAGTCTGACTTACTACGAGCAGTACTTC. Amino acid sequence: CASSSADSLTYYEQYF.

The chain combines TRBV28 with TRBJ2-2; 10 positions match TRBD2. The CDR3 extends over 17 amino acids. The J segment lost 2 bases and the V segment lost 2 bases, leaving 5 bases of the junction unmatched. Per the germline V gene, CDR1 is MDHEN and CDR2 is SYDVKM. CDR3 coding DNA: TGTGCCAGCAGTTTAACTAGGACTAGCGGTAACACCGGGGAGCTGTTTTTT. Encoded protein: CASSLTRTSGNTGELFF.

This chain connects TRBV28 to TRBJ2-7; 10 bases line up with TRBD1. Germline CDR1 and CDR2: MDHEN and SYDVKM. V gave up 6 bases and J gave up 0 bases; unmatched junction bases: 5. This CDR3 is 15 amino acids long. For the CDR3, the DNA is TGTGCCAGCAGCAAAGGGACAGGGGCCTCCTACGAGCAGTACTTC. Translated: CASSKGTGASYEQYF.

The V call is TRBV2, the J call TRBJ2-4; D is perhaps TRBD1 (5 bases). This CDR3 contains 15 residues. Trimming took off 4 bases at V and 0 bases at J, with 10 bases between the two ends. Looked up from germline, CDR1 is SNHLY and CDR2 is FYNNEI. Here the CDR3 DNA reads TGTGCCAGCAGTGGGCAGGGCCTAGCCAAAAACATTCAGTACTTC. Translation gives CASSGQGLAKNIQYF.

This chain links TRBV6-6 with TRBJ1-4; D remains unclear. The CDR3 consists of 13 residues. Germline values: CDR1 MNHNY, CDR2 SVGAGI (reference sequence). Trimming pared 2 bases from V and 10 bases from J, leaving 11 bases between. CDR3 protein: CASSYGEEGKLFF. The CDR3 DNA sequence: TGTGCCAGCAGTTACGGGGAAGAGGGAAAACTGTTTTTT.

This clone was observed once. The CDR3: CASSVSPGTGVSNYGYTF. CDR3 nucleotide sequence: TGTGCCAGCAGCGTAAGCCCCGGGACAGGGGTTTCTAACTATGGCTACACCTTC. This rearrangement joins TRBV9 to TRBJ1-2, with 10 bases lining up with TRBD1. The germline CDR1 and CDR2 sequences are SGDLS and YYNGEE. V dropped 1 base and J dropped 0; count of bases not matched to a gene: 9. The CDR3 spans 18 residues. Drawing the rest from reference TRBV9 and TRBJ1-2, the complete variable domain is DSGVTQTPKHLITATGQRVTLRCSPRSGDLSVYWYQQSLDQGLQFLIQYYNGEERAKGNILERFSAQQFPDLHSELNLSSLELGDSALYFCASSVSPGTGVSNYGYTFGSGTRLTVV.

Written as DNA, the CDR3 is TGTGCCAGCTCACCCCGCGACTGGGCGGGATCCTACGAGCAGTACTTC. It encodes CASSPRDWAGSYEQYF. The J gene is TRBJ2-7, the V gene TRBV18; a possible D gene is TRBD2 (6 bases). CDR1 KGHSH and CDR2 LQKENI come from the germline V gene. Deletions cut 3 bases from V and 1 base from J, with 16 bases between. The CDR3 length is 16 residues.

This sequence joins TRBV5-4 and TRBJ1-5, with 8 nucleotides matching TRBD1. V lost 7 bases to trimming and J lost 1 base; unmatched junction nucleotides: 4. The V gene's germline CDR1 is SGHNT and CDR2 YYREEE (reference sequence). The CDR3 consists of 14 residues. CDR3 amino acids: CASSTGVSNQPQHF. Written as DNA, the CDR3 is TGTGCCAGCTCGACAGGGGTGAGCAATCAGCCCCAGCATTTT.

This sequence joins TRBV2 and TRBJ2-7; D may be TRBD2 (6 bases). The germline V and J ends were trimmed by 7 bases and 2 bases, with 15 bases remaining between them. The germline gives CDR1 SNHLY, CDR2 FYNNEI. This CDR3 has 14 residues. For the CDR3, the DNA is TGTGCCAGCATCCCGGGACTGAGTACCTACGAGCAGTACTTC. Amino acid sequence: CASIPGLSTYEQYF.

This chain connects TRBV5-1 to TRBJ2-7; the D gene is possibly TRBD1 (5 bases). V was trimmed by 0 bases and J by 4 bases, leaving 14 bases between them. The germline V gene encodes CDR1 SGHRS and CDR2 YFSETQ. This CDR3 is 15 amino acids long. The CDR3 reads CASSLEGQSEYEQYF. CDR3 nucleotide sequence: TGCGCCAGCAGCTTGGAGGGGCAGAGTGAATACGAGCAGTACTTC. Full variable domain (remainder filled in from reference TRBV5-1 and TRBJ2-7): KAGVTQTPRYLIKTRGQQVTLSCSPISGHRSVSWYQQTPGQGLQFLFEYFSETQRNKGNFPGRFSGRQFSNSRSEMNVSTLELGDSALYLCASSLEGQSEYEQYFGPGTRLTVT.

This chain joins TRBV6-1 and TRBJ1-2, with a tentative D call TRBD1 (5 bases). CDR1 is MNHNS, CDR2 SASEGT, per germline. This CDR3 region has 13 residues. V was trimmed by 1 base and J by 7 bases, leaving 10 bases between them. The chain's CDR3 is CASSEGGTGGYTF. The DNA of the CDR3 is TGTGCCAGCAGTGAAGGGGGCACGGGTGGCTACACCTTC.

The chain uses TRBV29-1 and TRBJ2-1, with 9 bases fitting TRBD2. Germline CDR1 SQVTM, CDR2 ANQGSEA. Trimming at V came to 5 bases and at J to 2 bases, leaving 13 bases not matched to a gene. The CDR3 has 17 residues. The CDR3 is CSVYSASSGRPYNEQFF. The CDR3 DNA is TGCAGCGTTTACAGTGCCTCGAGCGGGAGGCCCTACAATGAGCAGTTCTTC.

The CDR3 coding sequence is TGTGCCAGCAGCTCCGGACAGGGATACGAGCAGTACTTC. Translated: CASSSGQGYEQYF. The V and J genes are TRBV11-2 and TRBJ2-7, with 8 bases matching TRBD1. V shed 4 bases, J shed 4 bases, and the junction held 3 bases outside the gene matches. Germline lookup yields CDR1 SGHAT and CDR2 FQNNGV. CDR3 length: 13 amino acids.

The rearrangement uses TRBV6-5 and TRBJ2-5; D gene unclear. The V gene's germline CDR1 is MNHEY and CDR2 SVGAGI. This CDR3 is 15 amino acids long. V dropped 2 bases and J dropped 2 bases, with 12 bases sitting between them. Written as DNA, the CDR3 is TGTGCCAGCAGTTACGGTAGCCAAGGTCAAGAGACCCAGTACTTC. This encodes CASSYGSQGQETQYF.

This chain links TRBV27 with TRBJ1-1; D unresolved. Germline loops: CDR1 MNHEY, CDR2 SMNVEV (reference sequence). The CDR3 is made up of 16 amino acids. Trimming removed 3 bases from V and 5 bases from J, with 19 bases in between. CDR3 bases: TGTGCCAGCAGTTTTATCCCCTCGAGGGTTGGGACTGAAGCTTTCTTT. Translated, it gives CASSFIPSRVGTEAFF.

The gene calls are TRBV12-5 and TRBJ2-3; the D gene is possibly TRBD2 (6 bases). The V and J ends lost 7 bases and 2 bases respectively, with 16 bases between them. Germline lookup yields CDR1 LGHNT and CDR2 FRNRAP. This CDR3 has 15 residues. The CDR3 DNA follows: TGTGCTAGTGACCTGGGACTCAGCTTCACAGATACGCAGTATTTT. Translated, it gives CASDLGLSFTDTQYF.

V usage is TRBV5-4 and J usage is TRBJ2-1, with a possible D match to TRBD2 (5 bases). Trimming removed 0 bases from V and 6 bases from J, with 10 bases in between. The germline V gene encodes CDR1 SGHNT and CDR2 YYREEE (reference sequence). This CDR3 region has 14 residues. The CDR3 spells CASSLGLAINEQFF. In DNA, the CDR3 is TGTGCCAGCAGCTTGGGGCTAGCCATCAATGAGCAGTTCTTC.

The J gene is TRBJ2-1, the V gene TRBV11-3; no firm D call. CDR3 length: 15 residues. V dropped 0 bases and J dropped 4 bases, with 10 bases sitting between them. From germline, CDR1 is SGHNT and CDR2 YENEEA. The CDR3 is CASSLDSLGYNEQFF. Here the CDR3 DNA reads TGTGCCAGCAGCTTAGATTCCCTAGGTTACAATGAGCAGTTCTTC.

The rearrangement uses TRBV5-3 and TRBJ1-5, with TRBD1 matching over 8 bases. Being an ORF, TRBV5-3 has a function that is uncertain. The CDR3 totals 16 residues. Trimming cost V 0 bases and J 1 base; bases outside gene matches: 3. As DNA, the CDR3 is TGTGCCAGAAGCTTGGAGACAGGGGCGAGCAATCAGCCCCAGCATTTT. Protein: CARSLETGASNQPQHF.

The chain combines TRBV27 with TRBJ1-1; D remains unclear. Germline CDR1 reads MNHEY; CDR2 reads SMNVEV (reference sequence). V was clipped by 4 bases and J by 1 base, with 7 bases between them. CDR3 length: 13 residues. The CDR3 here is CASSYAGNTEAFF. The CDR3 nucleotides read TGTGCCAGCAGTTACGCGGGGAACACTGAAGCTTTCTTT.

In its sample, this clone was seen once. This rearrangement joins TRBV29-1 to TRBJ1-1; 9 nucleotides line up with TRBD1. CDR1 and CDR2 from the germline V gene are SQVTM and ANQGSEA. CDR3 size: 13 residues. The V segment lost 7 bases and the J segment 4 bases; nucleotides outside the gene matches: 7. The CDR3 DNA reads TGCAGCGGTATACAGGGGGCTGGCACTGAAGCTTTCTTT. It encodes CSGIQGAGTEAFF.

The chain recombines TRBV19 with TRBJ2-7, with 7 nucleotides matching TRBD1. CDR1 is LNHDA, CDR2 SQIVND, per germline (reference sequence). The CDR3 has 13 residues. J gave up 5 bases and V 5 bases, and 6 bases lay outside the gene matches. CDR3 in amino acids: CASSVGQANEQYF. CDR3 DNA: TGTGCCAGTAGTGTTGGACAGGCTAACGAGCAGTACTTC.

The V call is TRBV3-1 (or the pseudogene TRBV3-2), the J call TRBJ1-5; D might be TRBD1 (6 bases). Looked up from germline, CDR1 is LGHDT and CDR2 is YNNKEL (reference sequence). The CDR3 runs to 14 residues. V lost 4 bases to trimming and J lost 4 bases, with 11 bases between them. CDR3 nucleotides: TGTGCCAGCAGCCGGGGACAAGTAAATCAGCCCCAGCATTTT. Protein: CASSRGQVNQPQHF.

The chain uses TRBV15 and TRBJ1-6; a weak D match, TRBD1 (5 bases). The CDR3 consists of 15 residues. CDR1 and CDR2 (germline): LNHNV, YYDKDF (reference sequence). Trimming took 0 bases from V and 9 from J, leaving 12 bases between them. The CDR3 coding sequence is TGTGCCACCAGCAGAGATGACAGCGGGGGTTCACCCCTCCACTTT. It is translated as CATSRDDSGGSPLHF.